This T cell receptor beta chain came from a study of T cell responses to AZD1222 COVID-19 vaccine. TCRdb keeps only in-frame clones here, not all; method: immunoSEQ multiplex PCR. The sample holds some 130,000 clones, 75% to 90% seen once. The CDR3 has 13 residues. V gave up 6 bases and J gave up 7 bases; unmatched junction bases: 6. The V gene is TRBV12-3 or TRBV12-4, the J gene TRBJ2-1, with 7 nucleotides matching TRBD1. This clonotype was sampled from an adult in good health. The specimen was peripheral blood, collected on day 0 of AZD1222 vaccination. The CDR3 DNA follows: TGTGCCAGCAGCACCGGGACAGCTAATGAGCAGTTCTTC. It codes for CASSTGTANEQFF.